These 16 T cell receptor beta chains were all obtained from the same sample, sequenced in a study of breast tumors, draining lymph nodes, adjacent tissues (dated by TCRdb to the mid-2010s). Libraries came from multiplex PCR. TCRdb shows the sequencer as Illumina HiSeq 2000. In TCRdb, the public reads were trimmed at Q25 with fastp and aligned with MiXCR, with productive beta chains retained. Every entry covers one CDR3 protein and lists the most common genes and DNA from its rows. In all, the sample holds 200,000 to 300,000 distinct CDR3 sequences, and 30% of those were seen once. Jointly, the top ten make up roughly 1.1% of the sample. The axillary draining lymph nodes of breast cancer patients were the source of the lymph node samples. The specimen was axillary lymph node tissue. These receptor sequences come from a female donor with breast cancer. Some clones in this sample may be carry-over from other donors' samples.

In the case of this clonotype: The CDR3 end shows no conserved phenylalanine or tryptophan, and so a read error is likely. V is TRBV12-3 or TRBV12-4 and J is TRBJ1-5; no clear D gene. With 8 bases removed from V and 6 bases from J, the gap between germline ends came to 14 bases. The CDR3 loop spans 13 amino acids. CDR3 nucleotides: TGTGCCAGCTCAAGTGAGGGAGCTCAGCCCCAGCATCTT. It translates to CASSSEGAQPQHL.

In this sample, this clonotype turned up many times. This sequence joins TRBV19 and TRBJ2-2; the match to TRBD1 covers 9 bases. V was clipped by 7 bases and J by 8 bases; unmatched bases: 8. CDR3 length: 14 residues. Germline lookup yields CDR1 LNHDA and CDR2 SQIVND (reference sequence). The CDR3 sequence: CASIQQGAAGELFF. For the CDR3, the DNA is TGTGCCAGTATCCAACAGGGGGCGGCAGGGGAGCTGTTTTTT. Full variable domain (missing parts from reference TRBV19 and TRBJ2-2): DGGITQSPKYLFRKEGQNVTLSCEQNLNHDAMYWYRQDPGQGLRLIYYSQIVNDFQKGDIAEGYSVSREKKESFPLTVTSAQKNPTAFYLCASIQQGAAGELFFGEGSRLTVL.

The chain carries TRBV4-1 and TRBJ1-4; D is perhaps TRBD1 (5 bases). Germline CDR1 is MGHRA and CDR2 is YSYEKL. The length of the CDR3 is 14 residues. Trimming removed 0 bases from V and 7 bases from J, with 9 bases in between. This CDR3 reads CASSQDRAGEKLFF. CDR3 sequence (DNA): TGCGCCAGCAGCCAAGACAGGGCGGGTGAAAAACTGTTTTTT.

In its sample, this clonotype was seen many times. The chain joins TRBV6-1 to TRBJ2-2; D possibly corresponds to TRBD2 (5 bases). Between the trimmed V and J ends, which lost 7 bases and 8 bases, there was a span of 8 bases. The CDR3 runs 11 residues. Looked up from germline, CDR1 is MNHNS and CDR2 is SASEGT. The CDR3 bases are TGTGCCAGCAAACGGGATGGGGAGCTGTTTTTT. The encoded protein is CASKRDGELFF.

The V gene is TRBV20-1, the J gene TRBJ2-3, with 13 bases fitting TRBD2. Germline V gene lookup returns CDR1 DFQATT and CDR2 SNEGSKA (reference sequence). The CDR3 totals 15 residues. Trimming at V came to 8 bases and at J to 6 bases, leaving 11 bases not matched to a gene. CDR3 sequence: CSRRGLAGSSDTQYF. The CDR3 DNA is TGCAGTCGCCGGGGACTAGCGGGGTCGTCGGATACGCAGTATTTT.

This clonotype was counted at least ten times. V usage is TRBV11-2 and J usage is TRBJ2-7; 9 nucleotides align to TRBD2. Germline-derived CDR1 and CDR2 are SGHAT and FQNNGV. V trimming: 1 base; J trimming: 2 bases; junction bases outside the gene matches: 9. This CDR3 has 17 residues. This CDR3 is CASSLVVGLATTYEQYF. CDR3 coding DNA: TGTGCCAGCAGCTTAGTGGTAGGACTAGCGACGACCTACGAGCAGTACTTC.

This clonotype has a single count. V usage is TRBV5-6 and J usage is TRBJ1-4; D possibly corresponds to TRBD1 (6 bases). This CDR3 spans 13 amino acids. Germline V gene lookup returns CDR1 SGHDT and CDR2 YYEEEE. Trimming removed 7 bases from V and 10 bases from J, with 17 bases in between. The CDR3, as DNA: TGTGCCAGCGAAGGGGGAGAGATTCGAAAACTGTTTTTT. This codes for CASEGGEIRKLFF.

The chain couples TRBV7-6 to TRBJ1-1; D gene unclear. The germline gives CDR1 SGHVS, CDR2 FNYEAQ. V was pared by 7 bases and J by 1 base, with 13 bases between. The CDR3 is 14 amino acids. DNA for the CDR3: TGTGCCAGCACCCGGACGGATAAGAACACTGAAGCTTTCTTT. This codes for CASTRTDKNTEAFF.

This clonotype appeared a few times. The J gene is TRBJ1-6, the V gene TRBV27; 10 bases align to TRBD1. Germline CDR1 and CDR2: MNHEY and SMNVEV (reference sequence). The V segment lost 3 bases and the J segment 2 bases; nucleotides outside the gene matches: 1. CDR3 length equals 16 residues. The CDR3 spells CASSLGQGPYNSPLHF. Here the CDR3 DNA reads TGTGCCAGCAGTTTGGGACAGGGGCCCTATAATTCACCCCTCCACTTT.

This clonotype showed up many times. The V call is TRBV6-1, the J call TRBJ2-5, with D possibly matching TRBD1 (6 bases). V lost 5 bases and J lost 1, with 14 bases in between. Germline V gives CDR1 MNHNS, CDR2 SASEGT. The CDR3 runs 15 residues. The CDR3 DNA follows: TGTGCCAGCAGTCAGAACAGGGTATCCCAAGAGACCCAGTACTTC. Translated, it gives CASSQNRVSQETQYF.

In this sample, this clonotype turned up many times. This chain connects TRBV20-1 to TRBJ2-5; 8 bases map to TRBD2. Trimming cost V 5 bases and J 3 bases; bases outside gene matches: 11. Germline values: CDR1 DFQATT, CDR2 SNEGSKA (reference sequence). The CDR3 runs to 15 residues. For the CDR3, the DNA is TGCAGTGCTGCACCGGGACTAGGCACGAAAGAGACCCAGTACTTC. This gives the protein CSAAPGLGTKETQYF.

This clonotype was counted at least ten times. The chain combines TRBV20-1 with TRBJ2-5; 8 nucleotides match TRBD2. The CDR3 is 12 amino acids. Germline CDR1 is DFQATT and CDR2 is SNEGSKA (reference sequence). Unmatched junction bases numbered 1, after V lost 2 bases and J lost 5 bases. CDR3 sequence (DNA): TGCAGTGCTAGACAGCGGGGGGAGACCCAGTACTTC. Translating it yields CSARQRGETQYF.

This clonotype was picked up many times. The chain is built from TRBV13 and TRBJ1-5; no definite D call. Deletions cut 0 bases from V and 9 bases from J, with 6 bases between. The CDR3 sequence is 12 residues long. The germline CDR1 and CDR2 sequences are PRHDT and FYEKMQ (reference sequence). The chain's CDR3 is CASSLGVGPQHF. As DNA, the CDR3 is TGTGCCAGCAGCTTAGGCGTTGGGCCCCAGCATTTT. Using reference TRBV13 and TRBJ1-5 for the parts outside the CDR3, the full variable domain is AAGVIQSPRHLIKEKRETATLKCYPIPRHDTVYWYQQGPGQDPQFLISFYEKMQSDKGSIPDRFSAQQFSDYHSELNMSSLELGDSALYFCASSLGVGPQHFGDGTRLSIL.

Comments on this clonotype: This could be a read error, since a much larger clone is one nucleotide away. The chain recombines TRBV7-9 with TRBJ2-2; TRBD2 is a possible D gene (5 bases). The length of the CDR3 is 15 residues. V shed 4 bases and J shed 5 bases, with 14 bases lying between them. Per the germline V gene, CDR1 is SEHNR and CDR2 is FQNEAQ (reference sequence). This CDR3 reads CASSSRGSVTGELFF. CDR3 coding DNA: TGTGCCAGCAGCTCCCGGGGATCAGTAACCGGGGAGCTGTTTTTT. The entire variable domain, with the rest obtained from reference TRBV7-9 and TRBJ2-2, is as follows: DTGVSQNPRHKITKRGQNVTFRCDPISEHNRLYWYRQTLGQGPEFLTYFQNEAQLEKSRLLSDRFSAERPKGSFSTLEIQRTEQGDSAMYLCASSSRGSVTGELFFGEGSRLTVL.

The chain has TRBV5-8 and TRBJ2-1; 8 bases map to TRBD1. Germline CDR1 SGHTS, CDR2 YDEGEE. V was pared by 3 bases and J by 7 bases, with 9 bases of the junction left unmatched. This CDR3 has 15 residues. CDR3 sequence: CASSSQGTGGNEQFF. DNA of the CDR3: TGTGCCAGCAGCTCACAAGGGACAGGTGGGAATGAGCAGTTCTTC.

This clonotype has a count of ten or more. The chain employs TRBV4-2 and TRBJ1-2; TRBD1 matches 8 bases. Trimming cost V 0 bases and J 4 bases; bases outside gene matches: 1. CDR1 is LGHNA and CDR2 is YNFKEQ in the germline V gene. The CDR3 contains 14 residues. DNA of the CDR3: TGTGCCAGCAGCCAAGACAGGGGGCTCTATGGCTACACCTTC. It yields the protein CASSQDRGLYGYTF.